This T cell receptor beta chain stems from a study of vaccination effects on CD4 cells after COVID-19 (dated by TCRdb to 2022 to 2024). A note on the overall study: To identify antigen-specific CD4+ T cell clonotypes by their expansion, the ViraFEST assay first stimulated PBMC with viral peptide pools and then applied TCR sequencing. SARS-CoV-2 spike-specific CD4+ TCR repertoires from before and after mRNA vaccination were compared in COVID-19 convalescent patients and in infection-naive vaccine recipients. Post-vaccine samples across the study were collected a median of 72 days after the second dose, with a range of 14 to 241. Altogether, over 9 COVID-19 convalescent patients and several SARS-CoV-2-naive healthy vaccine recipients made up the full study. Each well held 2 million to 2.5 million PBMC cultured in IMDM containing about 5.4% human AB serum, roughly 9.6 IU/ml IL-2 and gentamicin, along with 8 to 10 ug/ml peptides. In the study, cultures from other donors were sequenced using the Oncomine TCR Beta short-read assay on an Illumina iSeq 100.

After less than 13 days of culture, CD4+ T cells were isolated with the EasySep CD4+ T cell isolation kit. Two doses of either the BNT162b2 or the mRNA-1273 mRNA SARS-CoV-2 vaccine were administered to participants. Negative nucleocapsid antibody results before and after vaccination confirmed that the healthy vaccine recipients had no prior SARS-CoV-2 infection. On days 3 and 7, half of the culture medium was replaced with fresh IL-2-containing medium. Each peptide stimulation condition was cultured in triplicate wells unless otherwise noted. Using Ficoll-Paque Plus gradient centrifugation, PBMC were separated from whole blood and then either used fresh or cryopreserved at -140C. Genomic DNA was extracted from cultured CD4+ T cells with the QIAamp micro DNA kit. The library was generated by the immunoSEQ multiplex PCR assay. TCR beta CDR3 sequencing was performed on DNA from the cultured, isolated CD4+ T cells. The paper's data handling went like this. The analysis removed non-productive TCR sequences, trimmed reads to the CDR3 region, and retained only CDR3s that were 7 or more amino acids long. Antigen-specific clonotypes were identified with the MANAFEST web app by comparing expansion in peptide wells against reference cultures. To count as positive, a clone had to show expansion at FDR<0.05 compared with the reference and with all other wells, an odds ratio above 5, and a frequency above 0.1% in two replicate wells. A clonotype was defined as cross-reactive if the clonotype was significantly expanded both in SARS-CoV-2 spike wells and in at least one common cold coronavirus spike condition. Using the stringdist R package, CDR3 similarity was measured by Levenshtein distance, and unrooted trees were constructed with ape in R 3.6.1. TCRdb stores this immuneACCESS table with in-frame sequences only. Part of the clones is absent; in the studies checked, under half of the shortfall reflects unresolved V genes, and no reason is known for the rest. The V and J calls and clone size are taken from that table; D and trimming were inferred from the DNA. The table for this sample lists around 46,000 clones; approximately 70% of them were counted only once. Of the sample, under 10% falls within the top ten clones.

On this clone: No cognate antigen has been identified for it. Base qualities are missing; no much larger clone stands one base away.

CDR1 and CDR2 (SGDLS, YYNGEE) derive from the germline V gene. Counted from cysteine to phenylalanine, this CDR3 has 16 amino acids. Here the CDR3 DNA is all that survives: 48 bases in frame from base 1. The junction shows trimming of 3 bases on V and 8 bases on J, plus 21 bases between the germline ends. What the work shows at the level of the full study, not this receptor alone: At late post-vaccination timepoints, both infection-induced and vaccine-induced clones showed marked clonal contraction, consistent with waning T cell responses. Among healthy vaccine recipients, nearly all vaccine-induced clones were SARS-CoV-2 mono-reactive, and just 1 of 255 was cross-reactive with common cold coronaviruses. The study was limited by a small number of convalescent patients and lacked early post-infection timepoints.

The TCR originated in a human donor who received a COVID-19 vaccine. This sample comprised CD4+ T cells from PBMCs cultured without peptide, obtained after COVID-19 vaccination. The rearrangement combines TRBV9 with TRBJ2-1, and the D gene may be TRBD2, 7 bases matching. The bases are TGTGCCAGCAGCGACCTAGGGGGGAGGGCCTTGGATGAGCAGTTCTTC. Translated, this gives CASSDLGGRALDEQFF.